The rows below give T cell receptor beta chains drawn from one sample of a study of cytomegalovirus exposure and HLA in healthy donors. Measured with immunoSEQ multiplex PCR; TCRdb has only the in-frame clones, and not every one. The sample has approximately 160,000 clones, 70% to 90% seen once. Sequencing input: PBMCs. Receptors were obtained from a woman under 30 in good health and CMV-seronegative. The CDR3 runs from the conserved cysteine through the conserved F or W. Fields, in order: V gene, J gene, CDR3 protein.

v_call: TRBV7-8; j_call: TRBJ2-3; cdr3_aa: CASSVTLQGAKDTQYF
v_call: TRBV12-5; j_call: TRBJ2-6; cdr3_aa: CASGLDSGGTSGANVLTF
v_call: TRBV27; j_call: TRBJ1-6; cdr3_aa: CASRTGSTPLHF
v_call: TRBV5-4; j_call: TRBJ2-7; cdr3_aa: CASSPGTGRSYEQYF
v_call: TRBV6-5; j_call: TRBJ2-3; cdr3_aa: CASSYDVRDTQYF
v_call: TRBV6-5; j_call: TRBJ1-1; cdr3_aa: CASRQGANTEAFF
v_call: TRBV9; j_call: TRBJ2-5; cdr3_aa: CASSATGEETQYF
v_call: TRBV19; j_call: TRBJ1-1; cdr3_aa: CASSIVQGRVGGSTEAFF
v_call: TRBV2; j_call: TRBJ2-3; cdr3_aa: CASSPGRDTQYF
v_call: TRBV5-5; j_call: TRBJ2-1; cdr3_aa: CASSPLVGSGNYNEQFF
v_call: TRBV7-6; j_call: TRBJ2-7; cdr3_aa: CASSPGLAGREQYF
v_call: TRBV7-9; j_call: TRBJ1-1; cdr3_aa: CASSPSGGRVNTEAFF
v_call: TRBV4-1; j_call: TRBJ1-5; cdr3_aa: CASSQDQGVAQPQHF
v_call: TRBV5-1; j_call: TRBJ2-5; cdr3_aa: CASSPSGTGVETQYF
v_call: TRBV2; j_call: TRBJ1-6; cdr3_aa: CASSEGTSQGSPNNSPLHF
v_call: TRBV21-1; j_call: TRBJ2-7; cdr3_aa: CASSMSGQYF
v_call: TRBV7-8; j_call: TRBJ2-2; cdr3_aa: CASSYPRQGGTGELFF
v_call: TRBV5-5; j_call: TRBJ1-3; cdr3_aa: CASSLPFSGNTIYF
v_call: TRBV5-5; j_call: TRBJ1-2; cdr3_aa: CASSQGQGANYGYTF
v_call: TRBV18; j_call: TRBJ2-7; cdr3_aa: CASSSQLAGGIYEQYF
v_call: TRBV18; j_call: TRBJ1-5; cdr3_aa: CASSPRTDDQPQHF
v_call: TRBV6-5; j_call: TRBJ1-3; cdr3_aa: CASSYGGRVGDTIYF
v_call: TRBV5-8; j_call: TRBJ2-7; cdr3_aa: CASSLGGLNRLQYF
v_call: TRBV30; j_call: TRBJ2-7; cdr3_aa: CAWSPRREYEQYF
v_call: TRBV7-2; j_call: TRBJ2-7; cdr3_aa: CASNAAQAGGIEQYF
v_call: TRBV9; j_call: TRBJ2-1; cdr3_aa: CASSVGGQGFNEQFF
v_call: TRBV30; j_call: TRBJ1-5; cdr3_aa: CAWSTDRGGSQPQHF
v_call: TRBV7-6; j_call: TRBJ1-2; cdr3_aa: CASSSDRGGGYTF
v_call: TRBV5-1; j_call: TRBJ2-7; cdr3_aa: CASSLKWPHSYEQYF
v_call: TRBV6-1; j_call: TRBJ1-1; cdr3_aa: CASSIRTGWNTEAFF
v_call: TRBV7-2; j_call: TRBJ2-7; cdr3_aa: CASSLAALLYEQYF
v_call: TRBV6-1; j_call: TRBJ1-2; cdr3_aa: CASSASTGGGYTF
v_call: TRBV6-1; j_call: TRBJ2-1; cdr3_aa: CASTPSGTNNEQFF